This TCR beta chain stems from a study of blood T cell repertoires in COVID-19. Study-wide context: There were acute and convalescent COVID-19 samples, and they came from the United States, Italy and Spain. Sample material is recorded as cDNA or gDNA derived from T cells, B-cell-depleted T cells, or PBMCs.

Original methodology: Amplification with reference gene primers provided the estimates of nucleated cell counts. Sequencing was performed with immunoSEQ multiplex PCR; in TCRdb, only in-frame clones are kept and a portion is missing. V and J calls and clone size are copied from that table; D and trimming were computed from the DNA. The repertoire holds some 250,000 clones, with roughly 84% as singletons. Source material: peripheral blood. This sequence was found in a young woman with acute or convalescent COVID-19.

CDR3 bases: TGTGCCAGCATGGAGCGGGGGACCTCTGGGGCCAACGTCCTGACTTTC. Translation gives CASMERGTSGANVLTF. This chain joins TRBV2 and TRBJ2-6, with 8 bases fitting TRBD2. The V segment lost 7 bases and the J segment 0 bases; nucleotides outside the gene matches: 5. The CDR3 totals 16 residues. From germline, CDR1 is SNHLY and CDR2 FYNNEI.